This T cell receptor beta chain was identified during a study of shared clonotypes between healthy human individuals. Deep level was the assay's run setting. The repertoire was sequenced with immunoSEQ multiplex PCR; TCRdb's copy has only in-frame clones and lacks some. The sample has around 1.1 million clones; 70% to 85% are singletons. In regard to this clone: A much larger clone lies one base from this, so it may be a read error. Other DNA sequences in this sample translate to the same CDR3.

Recent acute infections and vaccinations were absent in the healthy HIV-negative adult donors. The study separated CD4+ cells into CD45RA+ naive and CD45RA-negative memory subsets. The CDR3 spans 11 residues. In germline, CDR1 is SNHLY, CDR2 FYNNEI. V was trimmed by 3 bases and J by 3 bases, leaving 0 bases between them. The sequence was obtained from a young man in good health. Some clones in this sample may be carry-over from other donors' samples. This chain links TRBV2 with TRBJ2-1; no definite D call. The sequenced material came from memory CD4+ T cells from PBMCs. Documented subset: CD45RA-negative fraction. The CDR3 region has the DNA TGTGCCAGCAGTGACTACAATGAGCAGTTCTTC. Translated: CASSDYNEQFF.